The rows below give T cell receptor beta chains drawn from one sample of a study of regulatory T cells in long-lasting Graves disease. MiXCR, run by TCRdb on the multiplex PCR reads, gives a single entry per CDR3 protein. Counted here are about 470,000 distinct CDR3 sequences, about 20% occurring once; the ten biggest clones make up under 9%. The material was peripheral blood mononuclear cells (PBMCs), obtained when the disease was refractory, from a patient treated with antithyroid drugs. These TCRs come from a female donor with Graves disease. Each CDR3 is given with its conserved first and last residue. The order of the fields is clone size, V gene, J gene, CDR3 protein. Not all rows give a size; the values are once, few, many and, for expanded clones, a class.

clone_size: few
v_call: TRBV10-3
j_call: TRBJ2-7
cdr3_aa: CAISDTPGTPNYEQYF

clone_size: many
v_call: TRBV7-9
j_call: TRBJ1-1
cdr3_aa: CASSSRQNTEAFF

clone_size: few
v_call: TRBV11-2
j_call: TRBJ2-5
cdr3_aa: CASSLARISGAKETQYF

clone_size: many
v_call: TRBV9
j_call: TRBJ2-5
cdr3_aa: CASSVGYRDQETQYF

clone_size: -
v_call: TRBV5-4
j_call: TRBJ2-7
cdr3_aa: CATTTSGRSYEQYF

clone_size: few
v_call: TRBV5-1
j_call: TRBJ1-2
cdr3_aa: CASSYRTVADGYTF

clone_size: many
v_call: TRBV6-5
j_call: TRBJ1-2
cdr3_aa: CASSFNRGGYGYTF

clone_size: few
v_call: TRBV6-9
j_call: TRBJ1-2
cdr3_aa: CASSYDSKGSEYGYTF

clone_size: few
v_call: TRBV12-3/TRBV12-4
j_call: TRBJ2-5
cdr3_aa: CASTGTGGGETQYF

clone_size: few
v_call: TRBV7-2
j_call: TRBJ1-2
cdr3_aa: CASSSTPWTLGTNYGYTF

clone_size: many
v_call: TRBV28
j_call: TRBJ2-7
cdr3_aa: CASSLKPRQVEQYF

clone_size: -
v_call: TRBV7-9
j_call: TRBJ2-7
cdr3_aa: CASSPRGDQGDPYEQYF

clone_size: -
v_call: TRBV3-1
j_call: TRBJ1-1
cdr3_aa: CASSPLALNTEAFF

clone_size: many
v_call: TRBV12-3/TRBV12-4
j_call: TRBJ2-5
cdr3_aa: CASSAATGIQETQYF

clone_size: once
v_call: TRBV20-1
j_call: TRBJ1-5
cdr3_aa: CSEGPWGPLSNQPQHF

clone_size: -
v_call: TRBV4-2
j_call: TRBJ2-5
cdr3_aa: CASSQDPAAGETQYF

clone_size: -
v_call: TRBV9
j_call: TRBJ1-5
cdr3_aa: CASRRAGQGTSNQPQHF

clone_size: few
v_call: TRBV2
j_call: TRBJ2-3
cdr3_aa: CASRASGSSTDTQYF

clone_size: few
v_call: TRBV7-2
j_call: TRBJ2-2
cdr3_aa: CASSLVKGLAGVIVAGELFF

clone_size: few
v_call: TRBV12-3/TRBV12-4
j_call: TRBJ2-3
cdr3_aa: CASSIVTDTQYF

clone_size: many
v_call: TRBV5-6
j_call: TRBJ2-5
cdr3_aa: CASSSYGGQETQYF

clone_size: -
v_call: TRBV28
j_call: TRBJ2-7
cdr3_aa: CLVASGAYEQYF

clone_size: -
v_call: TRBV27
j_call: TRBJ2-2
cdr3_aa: CASSLSWGTGELCF

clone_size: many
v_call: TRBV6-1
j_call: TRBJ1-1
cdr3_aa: CASGTSVRTEAFF

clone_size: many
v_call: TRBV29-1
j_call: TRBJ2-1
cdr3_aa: CSAGKYNEQFF

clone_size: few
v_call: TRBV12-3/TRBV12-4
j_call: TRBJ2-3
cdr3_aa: CASSLGTDKPADTQYF

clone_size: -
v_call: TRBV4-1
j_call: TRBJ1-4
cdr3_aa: CASSQDSGRVGRFF

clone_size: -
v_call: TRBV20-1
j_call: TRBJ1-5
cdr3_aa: CSTRRYNQPQHF

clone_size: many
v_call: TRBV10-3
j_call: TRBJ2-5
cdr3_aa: CAISNTGFETQYF

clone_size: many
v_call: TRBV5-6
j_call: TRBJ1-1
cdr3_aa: CASSLDRGVHTEAFF

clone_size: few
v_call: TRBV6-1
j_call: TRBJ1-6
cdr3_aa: CASRGSYNSPLHF

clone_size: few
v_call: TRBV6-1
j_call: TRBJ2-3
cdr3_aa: CASSPSGPPPDTQYF

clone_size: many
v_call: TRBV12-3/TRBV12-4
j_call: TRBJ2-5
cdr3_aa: CASSLWDFDSHTQETQYF

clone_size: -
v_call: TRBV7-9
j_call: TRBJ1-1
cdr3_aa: CVLKRGLGAEAFF

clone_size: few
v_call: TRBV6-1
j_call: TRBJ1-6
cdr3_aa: CASKGGIDSPLHF

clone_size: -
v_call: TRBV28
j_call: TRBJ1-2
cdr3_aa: CASSWLRQLNNYSYTF

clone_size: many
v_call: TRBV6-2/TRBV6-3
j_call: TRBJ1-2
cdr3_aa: CASSERGGGYTF

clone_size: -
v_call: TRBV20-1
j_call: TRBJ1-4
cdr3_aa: CSPRDGVSGELFF

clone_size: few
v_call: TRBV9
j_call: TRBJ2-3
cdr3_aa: CASSVGPSGRALGVQDTQYF

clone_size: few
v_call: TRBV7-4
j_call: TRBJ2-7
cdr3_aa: CASSLDRALGEQYF